This T cell receptor (beta chain) stems from a study of identical twins. Germline lookup yields CDR1 MGHDK and CDR2 SYGVNS. The CDR3 covers 13 residues. V was trimmed by 1 base and J by 6 bases, leaving 9 bases between them. Study results and limitations: Its conclusions, products of cross-sectional statistical analysis, did not come from following the same donors.

Note on this clonotype: Its antigen is as yet unknown.

Using its own MiXCR run on the 5' RACE reads, TCRdb lists one record per CDR3 protein. The sample records about 210,000 distinct CDR3 sequences, roughly 10% being singletons. The specimen was memory (CD45RO+) T cells sorted from blood. The rearrangement joins TRBV25-1 to TRBJ1-1; D gene unclear. This receptor was taken from a young woman in good health. CDR3 sequence (DNA): TGTGCCAGCAGTGAATCGAGGCCCTCTGAAGCTTTCTTT. It translates to CASSESRPSEAFF.